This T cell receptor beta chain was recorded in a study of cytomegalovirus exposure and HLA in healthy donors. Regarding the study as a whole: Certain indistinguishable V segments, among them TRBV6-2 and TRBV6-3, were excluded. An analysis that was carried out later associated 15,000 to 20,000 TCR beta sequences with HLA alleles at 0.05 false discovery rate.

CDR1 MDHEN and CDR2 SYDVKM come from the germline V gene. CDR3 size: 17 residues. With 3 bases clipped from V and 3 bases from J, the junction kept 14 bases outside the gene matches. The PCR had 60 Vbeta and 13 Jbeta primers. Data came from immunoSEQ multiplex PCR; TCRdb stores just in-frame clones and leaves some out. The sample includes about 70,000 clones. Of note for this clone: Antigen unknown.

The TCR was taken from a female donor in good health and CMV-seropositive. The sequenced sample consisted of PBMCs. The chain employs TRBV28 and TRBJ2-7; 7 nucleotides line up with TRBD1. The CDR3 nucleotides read TGTGCCAGCAGTTTTTATATGCAATTGGGACAGCTCTACGAGCAGTACTTC. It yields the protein CASSFYMQLGQLYEQYF.